These T cell receptor beta chains were read from a single sample in a study of blood T cell repertoires in COVID-19. TCRdb keeps only in-frame clones here, not all; method: immunoSEQ multiplex PCR. The sample lists roughly 250,000 clones; 70% to 90% were seen once. What was sequenced was PBMCs or T cells enriched from blood (not recorded which). These receptors were obtained from a woman in her forties or fifties who had recovered from COVID-19. Each CDR3 is given without its conserved first and last residue. The order of the fields is V gene, CDR3 protein.

V gene: TRBV30
CDR3 protein: AWATVGQF

V gene: TRBV4-2
CDR3 protein: ASSQLSDGGDTQY

V gene: TRBV7-8
CDR3 protein: ASSFYRLTSGSYEQY

V gene: TRBV10-2
CDR3 protein: ASEQGMTYEQY

V gene: TRBV28
CDR3 protein: ASSLGLAGNIQY

V gene: TRBV12-3/TRBV12-4
CDR3 protein: ASSSLSADEQF

V gene: TRBV7-9
CDR3 protein: ASSSTRGWETQY

V gene: TRBV19
CDR3 protein: ASSIGGQGPYEQY

V gene: TRBV7-9
CDR3 protein: ASSSVEGRETQY

V gene: TRBV24-1
CDR3 protein: ATSDPLAGETQY

V gene: TRBV10-3
CDR3 protein: AARTSGKEQF

V gene: TRBV4-1
CDR3 protein: ASSLGQGNGLYEKLF

V gene: TRBV7-2
CDR3 protein: ASSSREGRNYGYT

V gene: TRBV3-1/TRBV3-2
CDR3 protein: ASSQGSSGNLPYEQY